A single sample gave rise to the 27 T cell receptor beta chains below, sequenced in a study of vaccination effects on CD4 cells after COVID-19. No antigen is known for these receptors. The table came from immunoSEQ multiplex PCR; TCRdb's copy has only in-frame clones and leaves some out. The data hold roughly 60,000 clones, with 55% to 75% observed a single time. Scientists isolated CD4+ T cells after a roughly 9-day culture period ended. The sample in question was CD4+ T cells from PBMCs cultured without peptide, obtained before COVID-19 vaccination. The receptors stem from a human donor who had a prior SARS-CoV-2 infection.

V is TRBV7-3 and J is TRBJ2-3; D tentatively fits TRBD1 or TRBD2 (5 bases each). The CDR3 sequence is 13 residues long. Germline V gene data show CDR1 as SGHTA and CDR2 as FQGTGA. Trimming left V 7 bases short and J 1 base short, with 9 bases between. The CDR3 DNA reads as TGTGCCAGCAAGGGGAGCCGCACAGATACGCAGTATTTT. Translation: CASKGSRTDTQYF.

This clone was counted once. The rearrangement joins TRBV5-6 to TRBJ2-5; a weak D match, TRBD2 (5 bases). V was trimmed by 0 bases and J by 4 bases, leaving 13 bases between them. Per germline, CDR1 SGHDT and CDR2 YYEEEE. The CDR3 runs 15 residues. The CDR3 loop reads CASSLGTRVRETQYF. The DNA for the CDR3 is TGTGCCAGCAGCTTGGGAACTAGAGTACGAGAGACCCAGTACTTC.

This chain links TRBV12-3 or TRBV12-4 with TRBJ2-2; D gene ambiguous. This CDR3 is 13 amino acids long. V was pared by 6 bases and J by 2 bases, with 7 bases between. For the CDR3, the DNA is TGTGCCAGCAGGCCTCAAAACACCGGGGAGCTGTTTTTT. It translates to CASRPQNTGELFF.

The gene calls are TRBV15 and TRBJ2-3; no definite D call. Per germline, CDR1 LNHNV and CDR2 YYDKDF (reference sequence). The CDR3 runs to 15 residues. Trimming took 1 base from V and 6 from J, leaving 14 bases between them. The CDR3 sequence is CATSRAGAFGDTQYF. The CDR3 DNA follows: TGTGCCACCAGCAGAGCGGGCGCTTTTGGGGATACGCAGTATTTT.

V is TRBV3-1 (or the pseudogene TRBV3-2) and J is TRBJ1-5; D is unresolved. The CDR3 runs 14 residues. V dropped 0 bases and J dropped 9 bases, with 12 bases sitting between them. Germline CDR1 is LGHDT and CDR2 is YNNKEL (reference sequence). CDR3 in amino acids: CASSQDGSLGPQHF. CDR3 in DNA: TGTGCCAGCAGCCAAGATGGGTCACTTGGGCCCCAGCATTTT.

The rearrangement uses TRBV2 and TRBJ2-2, with a weak D call TRBD1 (5 bases). Germline CDR1 SNHLY, CDR2 FYNNEI. Trimming left V 7 bases short and J 4 bases short, with 19 bases between. This CDR3 contains 16 residues. The CDR3 DNA reads as TGTGCCAGCACCCGAAGGGGCCCTGGCGGCACCGGGGAGCTGTTTTTT. It specifies CASTRRGPGGTGELFF.

The rearrangement uses TRBV30 and TRBJ2-7; perhaps TRBD1 as D (5 bases). The V gene's germline CDR1 is GTSNPN and CDR2 SVGIG (reference sequence). The CDR3 is 11 residues long. The V end was cut by 3 bases, the J end by 6 bases, with 9 bases between. Written as DNA, the CDR3 is TGTGCCTGGAGGCGAGACAGCGAGCAGTACTTC. As protein: CAWRRDSEQYF. Full variable domain (rest looked up from reference TRBV30 and TRBJ2-7): SQTIHQWPATLVQPVGSPLSLECTVEGTSNPNLYWYRQAAGRGLQLLFYSVGIGQISSEVPQNLSASRPQDRQFILSSKKLLLSDSGFYLCAWRRDSEQYFGPGTRLTVT.

The J gene is TRBJ2-3, the V gene TRBV5-4; 10 bases are shared with TRBD2. The CDR3 loop spans 19 amino acids. Germline CDR1 is SGHNT and CDR2 is YYREEE (reference sequence). Germline trimming cut 4 bases from V and 2 bases from J; bases unmatched to any gene: 16. The CDR3 nucleotides read TGTGCCAGCAGCCCCGGCCGGGGTCCGGGACTAGCGATCACAGATACGCAGTATTTT. Amino acid sequence: CASSPGRGPGLAITDTQYF.

This clone was detected a few times. The rearrangement joins TRBV5-4 to TRBJ1-6, with D unresolved. V lost 0 bases to trimming and J lost 5 bases, with 9 bases between them. Germline assignment: CDR1 SGHNT and CDR2 YYREEE (reference sequence). The CDR3 extends over 15 amino acids. CDR3 region: CASSLDTQDNSPLHF. CDR3 nucleotides: TGTGCCAGCAGCTTGGACACTCAGGATAATTCACCCCTCCACTTT.

This chain joins TRBV4-2 and TRBJ2-1, with TRBD2 identical over 10 bases. With V trimmed by 0 bases and J by 3 bases, 2 bases remained unmatched. The CDR3 loop spans 16 amino acids. Germline CDR1 and CDR2: LGHNA and YNFKEQ. The DNA of the CDR3 is TGTGCCAGCAGCCAAGATCGACTAGCGGGCTACAATGAGCAGTTCTTC. This translates into CASSQDRLAGYNEQFF.

V and J are TRBV7-2 and TRBJ2-3; tentatively, D is TRBD1 or TRBD2 (5 bases each). The germline gives CDR1 SGHTA, CDR2 FQGNSA. The V end was cut by 0 bases, the J end by 4 bases, with 8 bases between. The CDR3 consists of 14 residues. CDR3 coding DNA: TGTGCCAGCAGCTTAGCCCTGGGGGCAGATACGCAGTATTTT. Translation gives CASSLALGADTQYF.

The DNA for the CDR3 is TGCGCCAGCAGCCCGGACAGAAGATACAGTAGTGACTATGGCTACACCTTC. It translates to CASSPDRRYSSDYGYTF. J is TRBJ1-2 and V is TRBV5-1; D might be TRBD1 (6 bases). The CDR3 extends over 17 amino acids. Deletions cut 4 bases from V and 3 bases from J, with 22 bases between. Germline values: CDR1 SGHRS, CDR2 YFSETQ.

The chain carries TRBV19 and TRBJ2-4; maybe TRBD1 (6 bases). From germline, CDR1 is LNHDA and CDR2 SQIVND (reference sequence). The CDR3 is made up of 15 amino acids. With 3 bases removed from V and 8 bases from J, the gap between germline ends came to 17 bases. In DNA, the CDR3 is TGTGCCAGTAGTATTGGGACACCCACCCAGTACATTCAGTACTTC. It codes for CASSIGTPTQYIQYF.

The genes are TRBV9 and TRBJ2-1, with 9 bases matching TRBD2. J gave up 4 bases and V 0 bases, and 11 bases lay outside the gene matches. This CDR3 region has 18 residues. The germline V gene has CDR1 SGDLS and CDR2 YYNGEE. CDR3 amino acids: CASSVEQYGLAGYNEQFF. CDR3 in DNA: TGTGCCAGCAGCGTAGAGCAGTATGGGCTAGCGGGGTACAATGAGCAGTTCTTC. Full variable domain (rest looked up from reference TRBV9 and TRBJ2-1): DSGVTQTPKHLITATGQRVTLRCSPRSGDLSVYWYQQSLDQGLQFLIQYYNGEERAKGNILERFSAQQFPDLHSELNLSSLELGDSALYFCASSVEQYGLAGYNEQFFGPGTRLTVL.

The chain combines TRBV2 with TRBJ1-5; D possibly corresponds to TRBD1 (6 bases). V gave up 2 bases and J gave up 1 base, with 9 bases separating them. CDR3 length: 15 amino acids. CDR1 is SNHLY, CDR2 FYNNEI, per germline. CDR3 bases: TGTGCCAGCAGTGAACAGGGGCAAAGCAATCAGCCCCAGCATTTT. It translates to CASSEQGQSNQPQHF.

This clone was seen only a few times. The chain combines TRBV18 with TRBJ1-3, with D possibly matching TRBD1 (5 bases). Trimming took off 5 bases at V and 1 base at J, with 12 bases between the two ends. The CDR3 consists of 15 residues. CDR1 and CDR2 (germline): KGHSH, LQKENI. In DNA, the CDR3 is TGTGCCAGCTCAGCGTCTCAGGGTTCTGGAAACACCATATATTTT. This encodes CASSASQGSGNTIYF.

This CDR3 is CASSLLGHNTGELFF. CDR3 bases: TGTGCCAGCAGTTTACTGGGGCATAACACCGGGGAGCTGTTTTTT. The J gene is TRBJ2-2, the V gene TRBV6-5; D is perhaps TRBD1 (5 bases). The V gene's germline CDR1 is MNHEY and CDR2 SVGAGI. The CDR3 covers 15 residues. The ends were cut back, 4 bases at V and 2 bases at J, with 11 bases in the middle.

The chain recombines TRBV28 with TRBJ1-2; 10 nucleotides agree with TRBD1. The germline V gene encodes CDR1 MDHEN and CDR2 SYDVKM. Trimming removed 10 bases from V and 1 base from J; junction bases left unmatched: 9. The CDR3 is 15 amino acids. The CDR3 protein is CATTTGTGDNYGYTF. CDR3 in DNA: TGTGCCACCACTACCGGGACAGGGGATAACTATGGCTACACCTTC.

This clone was counted a single time. V is TRBV7-3 and J is TRBJ2-3, with 8 bases identical to TRBD1. Germline V gene data show CDR1 as SGHTA and CDR2 as FQGTGA. The CDR3 contains 16 residues. The V gene end was trimmed by 2 bases and the J gene end by 8 bases; junction bases not matched to a gene: 12. Here the CDR3 DNA reads TGTGCCAGCAGCTTAGGTCCCCAACAGGGGGTTGGTACGCAGTATTTT. It specifies CASSLGPQQGVGTQYF.

The chain is built from TRBV11-2 and TRBJ1-3; 9 nucleotides agree with TRBD1. V lost 2 bases and J lost 2; bases outside the gene matches: 4. Germline CDR1 SGHAT, CDR2 FQNNGV. The CDR3 runs 16 residues. CDR3 residues: CASSLRGDRAGNTIYF. DNA for the CDR3: TGTGCCAGCAGCTTAAGGGGGGACAGGGCTGGAAACACCATATATTTT. Complete variable domain (other parts from reference TRBV11-2 and TRBJ1-3): EAGVAQSPRYKIIEKRQSVAFWCNPISGHATLYWYQQILGQGPKLLIQFQNNGVVDDSQLPKDRFSAERLKGVDSTLKIQPAKLEDSAVYLCASSLRGDRAGNTIYFGEGSWLTVV.

This chain joins TRBV11-2 and TRBJ2-7; D may be TRBD1 or TRBD2 (5 bases each). CDR1 is SGHAT and CDR2 is FQNNGV in the germline V gene. The CDR3 is made up of 14 amino acids. Trimming removed 4 bases at V and 4 bases at J, with 14 bases between. The CDR3 loop reads CASSSVRGRYEQYF. CDR3 bases: TGTGCCAGCAGCTCCGTACGGGGCAGATACGAGCAGTACTTC. The complete variable domain, with remaining parts taken from reference TRBV11-2 and TRBJ2-7, reads EAGVAQSPRYKIIEKRQSVAFWCNPISGHATLYWYQQILGQGPKLLIQFQNNGVVDDSQLPKDRFSAERLKGVDSTLKIQPAKLEDSAVYLCASSSVRGRYEQYFGPGTRLTVT.

This clone appeared a single time. J is TRBJ2-3 and V is TRBV5-1; TRBD2 matches 11 bases. CDR3 length: 17 residues. V lost 4 bases to trimming and J lost 1 base; unmatched junction nucleotides: 8. Germline CDR1 reads SGHRS; CDR2 reads YFSETQ. The CDR3 DNA reads TGCGCCAGCAGCCCCGGGATACTAGCGGGGGGCACAGATACGCAGTATTTT. This codes for CASSPGILAGGTDTQYF.

This clone was counted only a few times. This chain uses TRBV2 with TRBJ1-4, with D hard to call. Germline CDR1 reads SNHLY; CDR2 reads FYNNEI. The CDR3 is made up of 14 amino acids. Between the trimmed V and J ends, which lost 3 bases and 4 bases, there was a span of 9 bases. The CDR3 is CASSDPRNNEKLFF. DNA of the CDR3: TGTGCCAGCAGTGATCCCCGGAATAATGAAAAACTGTTTTTT.

This chain connects TRBV7-9 to TRBJ1-5; 7 nucleotides agree with TRBD1. The V segment lost 4 bases and the J segment 0 bases; nucleotides outside the gene matches: 3. The germline CDR1 and CDR2 sequences are SEHNR and FQNEAQ (reference sequence). CDR3 size: 15 residues. The CDR3 here is CASSSTGNSNQPQHF. CDR3 sequence (DNA): TGTGCCAGCAGCTCGACAGGGAATAGCAATCAGCCCCAGCATTTT. The full variable domain, its missing parts supplied by reference TRBV7-9 and TRBJ1-5, is DTGVSQNPRHKITKRGQNVTFRCDPISEHNRLYWYRQTLGQGPEFLTYFQNEAQLEKSRLLSDRFSAERPKGSFSTLEIQRTEQGDSAMYLCASSSTGNSNQPQHFGDGTRLSIL.

V gene TRBV3-1 (or the pseudogene TRBV3-2) combines with J gene TRBJ1-5; a weak D match, TRBD1 (5 bases). Trimming shortened V by 3 bases and J by 5 bases, and 14 bases separated the two germline ends. Germline CDR1 and CDR2: LGHDT and YNNKEL (reference sequence). The CDR3 runs to 15 residues. The CDR3 spells CASSQSPGGHQPQHF. CDR3 DNA: TGTGCCAGCAGCCAGAGTCCGGGGGGTCATCAGCCCCAGCATTTT.

The V and J genes are TRBV12-5 and TRBJ1-6, with a tentative D call TRBD1 (5 bases). The V gene lost 1 base and the J gene lost 8 bases, with 9 bases spanning the gap. CDR1 and CDR2 (germline): LGHNT, FRNRAP. This CDR3 is 14 amino acids long. The CDR3 here is CASGLGGRDSPLHF. Here the CDR3 DNA reads TGTGCTAGTGGTTTGGGGGGCCGCGATTCACCCCTCCACTTT.

The chain couples TRBV6-5 to TRBJ1-1, with a weak D call TRBD1 (5 bases). CDR3 length equals 14 residues. Trimming shortened V by 3 bases and J by 5 bases, and 13 bases separated the two germline ends. Looked up from germline, CDR1 is MNHEY and CDR2 is SVGAGI. CDR3 loop: CASSYGGVRTEAFF. CDR3 nucleotides: TGTGCCAGCAGTTATGGGGGTGTTCGTACTGAAGCTTTCTTT.